The 15 T cell receptor beta chains listed next were all sequenced from one sample in a study of T cells in localized non-small cell lung cancer. This table comes from immunoSEQ multiplex PCR, and its TCRdb copy is limited to in-frame clones, with some not included. This sample has more than 20,000 clones; roughly 84% occur once, and the top ten carry over 25%. Material: peripheral blood, obtained before any cancer treatment. All receptors derive from a male donor at least 60 years old with stage I squamous cell lung carcinoma.

By proportion, this clone is medium-sized. The V and J genes are TRBV5-1 and TRBJ1-2, with D maybe TRBD1 (5 bases). CDR1 is SGHRS, CDR2 YFSETQ, per germline. The CDR3 contains 15 residues. The V gene lost 0 bases and the J gene lost 6 bases, with 15 bases spanning the gap. The CDR3 reads CASSLEAGNKDGYTF. The CDR3, as DNA: TGCGCCAGCAGCTTGGAGGCAGGGAATAAGGATGGCTACACCTTC. The full variable domain, with the rest looked up from reference TRBV5-1 and TRBJ1-2, is KAGVTQTPRYLIKTRGQQVTLSCSPISGHRSVSWYQQTPGQGLQFLFEYFSETQRNKGNFPGRFSGRQFSNSRSEMNVSTLELGDSALYLCASSLEAGNKDGYTFGSGTRLTVV.

The V gene is TRBV19, the J gene TRBJ2-7; D is undetermined. The CDR3 loop spans 14 amino acids. V gave up 6 bases and J gave up 3 bases, with 15 bases separating them. The germline V gene has CDR1 LNHDA and CDR2 SQIVND (reference sequence). The CDR3 nucleotides are TGTGCCAGTAGCACCGTCGTCGGAGACTACGAGCAGTACTTC. This sequence encodes CASSTVVGDYEQYF.

The chain recombines TRBV6-6 with TRBJ1-6; D remains ambiguous. Between the trimmed V and J ends, which lost 8 bases and 5 bases, there was a span of 13 bases. CDR1 MNHNY and CDR2 SVGAGI come from the germline V gene (reference sequence). The CDR3 length is 14 residues. CDR3 DNA sequence: TGTGCCAGCCGTGCAAACGGTGATAATTCACCCCTCCACTTT. Translating it yields CASRANGDNSPLHF.

V gene TRBV30 combines with J gene TRBJ1-6; 9 bases align to TRBD1. The V segment lost 4 bases and the J segment 7 bases; nucleotides outside the gene matches: 5. CDR1 is GTSNPN, CDR2 SVGIG, per germline (reference sequence). The CDR3 has 14 amino acids. CDR3 protein: CAWTPDRGNSPLHF. CDR3 coding DNA: TGTGCCTGGACCCCGGACAGGGGAAATTCACCCCTCCACTTT. The entire variable domain, with the rest obtained from reference TRBV30 and TRBJ1-6, is as follows: SQTIHQWPATLVQPVGSPLSLECTVEGTSNPNLYWYRQAAGRGLQLLFYSVGIGQISSEVPQNLSASRPQDRQFILSSKKLLLSDSGFYLCAWTPDRGNSPLHFGNGTRLTVT.

The chain employs TRBV6-6 and TRBJ1-2; the D gene is possibly TRBD1 (5 bases). The germline V gene has CDR1 MNHNY and CDR2 SVGAGI (reference sequence). The length of the CDR3 is 14 residues. The V and J ends lost 2 bases and 8 bases respectively, with 15 bases between them. The CDR3 DNA reads TGTGCCAGCAGTTACGTGTCTGGCAGGGACGGCTACACCTTC. It yields the protein CASSYVSGRDGYTF.

This clone has only one observation. The chain couples TRBV2 to TRBJ1-3; D gene uncertain. Germline values: CDR1 SNHLY, CDR2 FYNNEI. Between the trimmed V and J ends, which lost 7 bases and 3 bases, there was a span of 19 bases. CDR3 length equals 16 residues. CDR3 nucleotide sequence: TGTGCCAGCACCATGGTAATCGAGGCAATTGGAAACACCATATATTTT. Translation gives CASTMVIEAIGNTIYF.

The chain recombines TRBV6-6 with TRBJ2-7, with TRBD2 as a possible D gene (6 bases). Germline V lookup: CDR1 MNHNY, CDR2 SVGAGI (reference sequence). V was clipped by 3 bases and J by 6 bases, with 15 bases between them. This CDR3 comprises 14 residues. CDR3: CASSYGTRAGEQYF. Written as DNA, the CDR3 is TGTGCCAGCAGTTATGGGACTCGGGCCGGCGAGCAGTACTTC.

V is TRBV28 and J is TRBJ1-5; tentatively, D is TRBD1 (5 bases). The V and J ends lost 7 bases and 4 bases respectively, with 11 bases between them. The germline V gene has CDR1 MDHEN and CDR2 SYDVKM. CDR3 size: 13 residues. The CDR3 DNA is TGTGCCAGCACCGGACAATTTAATCAGCCCCAGCATTTT. Amino acids: CASTGQFNQPQHF.

V gene TRBV6-6 combines with J gene TRBJ2-7; D is unclear. Trimming removed 7 bases at V and 3 bases at J, with 7 bases between. Germline lookup yields CDR1 MNHNY and CDR2 SVGAGI (reference sequence). This CDR3 is built from 11 residues. The CDR3 protein is CASKHGYEQYF. CDR3 DNA sequence: TGTGCCAGCAAACACGGCTACGAGCAGTACTTC.

A single count supports this clone. The J gene is TRBJ2-5, the V gene TRBV7-9, with TRBD1 matching over 9 bases. CDR3 length equals 16 residues. The V segment lost 3 bases and the J segment 1 base; nucleotides outside the gene matches: 6. The germline V gene has CDR1 SEHNR and CDR2 FQNEAQ (reference sequence). The CDR3: CASSFAGTGPQETQYF. Written as DNA, the CDR3 is TGTGCCAGCAGCTTTGCCGGGACAGGGCCCCAAGAGACCCAGTACTTC.

This clone was detected once. V is TRBV2 and J is TRBJ2-2, with TRBD1 identical over 9 bases. Germline CDR1 reads SNHLY; CDR2 reads FYNNEI. The CDR3 consists of 15 residues. The ends lost 7 bases at V and 0 bases at J; junction bases unmatched: 3. CDR3 region: CASTWTGANTGELFF. CDR3 nucleotide sequence: TGTGCCAGCACTTGGACAGGGGCGAACACCGGGGAGCTGTTTTTT.

The DNA for the CDR3 is TGTGCCAGCAGGGCGACCAAACCACCTTTTACGCAGTATTTT. Amino acids: CASRATKPPFTQYF. This chain joins TRBV6-1 and TRBJ2-3; D gene uncertain. There are 14 residues in the CDR3. V was cut by 6 bases and J by 8 bases, with 18 bases left in between. Germline CDR1 reads MNHNS; CDR2 reads SASEGT.

The CDR3 DNA reads as TGCGCCAGCAGCCAGGTCGGCGCTAGGGGGGCTAGTGAGCAGTTCTTC. Its protein is CASSQVGARGASEQFF. V and J are TRBV4-1 and TRBJ2-1; D tentatively fits TRBD1 or TRBD2 (6 bases each). Germline V gene sequence: CDR1 MGHRA, CDR2 YSYEKL. V was trimmed by 3 bases and J by 9 bases, leaving 21 bases between them. CDR3 length: 16 residues.

This clone was detected once. This sequence joins TRBV7-9 and TRBJ2-7, with 7 bases that match TRBD2. The junction had 11 bases not matched to a gene; V was cut back by 1 base and J by 8 bases. Germline V gene lookup returns CDR1 SEHNR and CDR2 FQNEAQ (reference sequence). This CDR3 comprises 15 residues. The CDR3 spells CASSLVGVGLSQQYF. Here the CDR3 DNA reads TGTGCCAGCAGCTTAGTAGGGGTGGGACTATCACAGCAGTACTTC.

The genes are TRBV4-2 and TRBJ2-5; D is undetermined. V lost 7 bases and J lost 4, with 22 bases in between. The CDR3 contains 16 residues. Germline values: CDR1 LGHNA, CDR2 YNFKEQ. The DNA of the CDR3 is TGTGCCAGCACCGTCAGCGTTGGGCACCCGGGAGAGACCCAGTACTTC. Encoded protein: CASTVSVGHPGETQYF.